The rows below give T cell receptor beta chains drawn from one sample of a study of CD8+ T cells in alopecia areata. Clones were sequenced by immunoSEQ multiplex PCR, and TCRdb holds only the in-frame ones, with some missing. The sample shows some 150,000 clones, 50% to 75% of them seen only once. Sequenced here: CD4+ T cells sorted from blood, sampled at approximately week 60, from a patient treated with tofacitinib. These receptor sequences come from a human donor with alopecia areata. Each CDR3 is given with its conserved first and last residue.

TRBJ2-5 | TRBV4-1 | CASSQIKETQYF
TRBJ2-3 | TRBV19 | CASSGTSGGRGGDTQYF
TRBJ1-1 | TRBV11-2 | CASRNRDELNTEAFF
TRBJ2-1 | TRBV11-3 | CASSLFQGNNEQFF
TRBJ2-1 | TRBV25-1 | CASSEIDRLTGQFF
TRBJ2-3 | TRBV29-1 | CSVGTRPRTDTQYF
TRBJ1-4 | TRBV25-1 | CASSEVGQGNEKLFF
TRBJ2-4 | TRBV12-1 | CASSFWGQGISKNIQYF
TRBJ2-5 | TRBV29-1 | CSTQISGQSQETQYF
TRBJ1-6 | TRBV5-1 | CASSNSGFDSPLHF
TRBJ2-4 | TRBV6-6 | CASTGTSGYAKNIQYF
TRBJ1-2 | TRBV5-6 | CASSPDRGRDVYGYTF
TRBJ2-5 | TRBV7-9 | CASSLVRETQYF
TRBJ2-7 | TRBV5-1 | CASSLGRGPSHEQYF
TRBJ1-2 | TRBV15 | CATSRGSGDGYTF
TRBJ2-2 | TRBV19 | CASSISSGPGELFF
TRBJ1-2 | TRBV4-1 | CASSQDFGGGYGYTF
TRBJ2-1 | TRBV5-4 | CASSGTGEQFF
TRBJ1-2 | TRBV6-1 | CASSQRQSNYGYTF
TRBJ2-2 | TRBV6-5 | CASSYSGGFTGELFF
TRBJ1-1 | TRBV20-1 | CSAASDTEAFF
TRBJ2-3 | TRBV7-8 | CASSSQGLAGSTDTQYF
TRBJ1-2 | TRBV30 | CAWTRQGASYGYTF
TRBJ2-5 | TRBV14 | CASSQEWGTQYF
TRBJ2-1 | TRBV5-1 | CASSFIREAYNEQFF
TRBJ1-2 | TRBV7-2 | CASSRGQALNGYTF
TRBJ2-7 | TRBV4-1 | CASSRPQQGLDEQYF
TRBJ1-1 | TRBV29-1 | CSVEVGMNTEAFF
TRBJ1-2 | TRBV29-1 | CSVGPHMRDYGYTF
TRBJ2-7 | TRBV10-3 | CAISEPTGIVSYEQYF
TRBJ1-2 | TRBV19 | CASSRDRTYGYTF
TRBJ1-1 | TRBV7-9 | CASSLDLEAFF
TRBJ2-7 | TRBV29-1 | CSVKITGTRNEQYF
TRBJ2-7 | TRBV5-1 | CASRRDSRQYF
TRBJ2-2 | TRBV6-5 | CASSYRQGNTGELFF
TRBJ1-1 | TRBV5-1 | CASSLERTEAFF
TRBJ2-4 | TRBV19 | CASSLFGPGQDRIQYF
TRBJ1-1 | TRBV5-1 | CASSFGGITEAFF
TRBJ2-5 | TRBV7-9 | CASSLGQTYQETQYF
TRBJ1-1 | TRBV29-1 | CSVKTGNTEAFF
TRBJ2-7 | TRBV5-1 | CASSRDRAEQYF
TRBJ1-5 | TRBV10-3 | CAISAQGSQPQHF
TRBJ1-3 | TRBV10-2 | CASSENPHSGNTIYF
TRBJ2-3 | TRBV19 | CASKGRGGGDTQYF
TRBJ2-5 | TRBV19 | CASSVSYDFPSQYF
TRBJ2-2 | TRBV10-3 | CAISSGPSSPPNTGELFF
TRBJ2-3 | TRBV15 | CATSRDVQVGTDTQYF
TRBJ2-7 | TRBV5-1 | CASSLGDREVYEQYF
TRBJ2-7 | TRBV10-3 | CAISEGQGPPYEQYF
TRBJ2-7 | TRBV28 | CASSRTDYEQYF